This note documents a single T cell receptor (beta chain) sequence. Authors' data handling: Amplification of reference gene primers was used by the study to estimate nucleated cell counts. The repertoire was sequenced with immunoSEQ multiplex PCR; TCRdb's copy has only in-frame clones and lacks some. Clone size and the V and J calls come from that table; the DNA yielded D and trimming. The profile shows fewer than 65,000 clones, more than 80% of them singletons. Per the germline V gene, CDR1 is MDHEN and CDR2 is SYDVKM. V shed 8 bases, J shed 5 bases, and the junction held 3 bases outside the gene matches. The CDR3 consists of 12 residues. In Seattle, patients joined the study during active infection and were tracked longitudinally. This entry is derived from a study of blood T cell repertoires in COVID-19. Study summary: Both acute and convalescent COVID-19 samples were obtained from the United States, Italy and Spain. Sources were T cells, B-cell-depleted T cells, or PBMCs; the material itself was cDNA or gDNA.

This receptor was taken from a woman aged 60 to 75 with COVID-19, enrolled during active disease. Sequencing was carried out using peripheral blood. This chain links TRBV28 with TRBJ1-1, with 9 nucleotides matching TRBD1. The CDR3 protein is CASRDRETEAFF. In nucleotides, the CDR3 is TGTGCCAGCCGGGACAGGGAAACTGAAGCTTTCTTT.